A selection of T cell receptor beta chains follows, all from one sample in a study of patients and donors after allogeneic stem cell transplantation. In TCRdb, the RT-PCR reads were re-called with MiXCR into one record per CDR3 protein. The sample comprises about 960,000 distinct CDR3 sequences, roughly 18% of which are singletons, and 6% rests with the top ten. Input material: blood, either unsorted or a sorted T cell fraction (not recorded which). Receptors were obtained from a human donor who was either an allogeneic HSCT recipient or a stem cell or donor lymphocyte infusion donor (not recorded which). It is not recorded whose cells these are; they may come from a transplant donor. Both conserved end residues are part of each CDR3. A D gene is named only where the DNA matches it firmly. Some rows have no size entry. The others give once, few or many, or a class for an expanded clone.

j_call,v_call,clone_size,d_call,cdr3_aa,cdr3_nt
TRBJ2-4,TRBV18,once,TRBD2,CASSPRRLAGLIEAKNIQYF,TGTGCCAGCTCACCGCGCAGGCTAGCGGGCCTGATAGAAGCGAAAAACATTCAGTACTTC
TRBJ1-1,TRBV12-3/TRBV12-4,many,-,CASSFGKVNTEAFF,TGTGCCAGCAGTTTCGGTAAGGTGAACACTGAAGCTTTCTTT
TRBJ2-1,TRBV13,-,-,CASSLGGRGSEQFF,TGTGCCAGCAGCTTAGGGGGGCGAGGGAGTGAGCAGTTCTTC
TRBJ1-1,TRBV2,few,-,CASSSPGDTEAFF,TGTGCCAGCAGTTCTCCAGGCGACACTGAAGCTTTCTTT
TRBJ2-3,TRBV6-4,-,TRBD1,CASRRTGFSDTQYF,TGTGCCAGCAGGCGGACAGGGTTCTCAGATACGCAGTATTTT
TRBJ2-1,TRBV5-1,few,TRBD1,CASSLEPGGYYNEQFF,TGCGCCAGCAGCTTGGAGCCAGGGGGCTACTACAATGAGCAGTTCTTC
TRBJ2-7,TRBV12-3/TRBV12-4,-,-,CASTSRDVSEQYF,TGTGCCAGCACTTCCCGGGACGTCTCCGAGCAGTACTTC
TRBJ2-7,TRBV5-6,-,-,CASSPPRGNNYEQYF,TGTGCCAGCAGCCCGCCCCGAGGAAATAACTACGAGCAGTACTTC
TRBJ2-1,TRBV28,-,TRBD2,CASSLLGLAGRNEQFF,TGTGCCAGCAGTTTATTGGGACTAGCGGGTCGGAATGAGCAGTTCTTC
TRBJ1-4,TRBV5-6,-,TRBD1,CASSLATTGRREKLFF,TGTGCCAGCAGCTTGGCCACGACAGGGAGGAGGGAAAAACTGTTTTTT
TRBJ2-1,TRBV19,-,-,CASSMGGGGNEQFF,TGTGCCAGTAGTATGGGGGGTGGGGGTAATGAGCAGTTCTTC
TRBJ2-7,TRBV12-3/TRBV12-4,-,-,CASSLEGSDYEQYF,TGTGCCAGCAGTTTAGAGGGGTCTGACTACGAGCAGTACTTC
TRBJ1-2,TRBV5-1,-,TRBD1,CASSLYQGAYGIAGYTF,TGCGCCAGCAGCTTGTATCAGGGGGCTTATGGTATTGCTGGCTACACCTTC
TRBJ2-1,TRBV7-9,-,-,CASSLYSGEQFF,TGTGCCAGCAGCTTATATAGCGGTGAGCAGTTCTTC
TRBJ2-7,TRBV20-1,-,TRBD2,CSAAGRETSYEQYF,TGCAGTGCTGCCGGGCGGGAGACTTCCTACGAGCAGTACTTC
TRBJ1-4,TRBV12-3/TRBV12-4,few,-,CASSPRGGSNEKLFF,TGTGCCAGCAGTCCCCGCGGGGGCAGTAATGAAAAACTGTTTTTT
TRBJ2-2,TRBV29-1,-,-,CSVEQTSNTGELFF,TGCAGCGTCGAACAAACATCGAACACCGGGGAGCTGTTTTTT
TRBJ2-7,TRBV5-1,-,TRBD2,CASDPGSAGVLGEQYF,TGCGCCAGCGATCCCGGATCAGCGGGAGTATTAGGCGAGCAGTACTTC
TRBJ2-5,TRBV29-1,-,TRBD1,CSVATSGQAVQETQYF,TGCAGCGTTGCTACCAGCGGACAGGCAGTACAAGAGACCCAGTACTTC
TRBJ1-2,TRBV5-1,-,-,CASSLDVPDTYGYTF,TGCGCCAGCAGCTTGGATGTACCAGACACCTATGGCTACACCTTC
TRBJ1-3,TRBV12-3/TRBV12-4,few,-,CASSLSEGNTIYF,TGTGCCAGTTCACTGTCCGAAGGAAACACCATATATTTT
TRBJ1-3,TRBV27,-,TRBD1,CASSFKQGTGNTIYF,TGTGCCAGCAGTTTCAAACAGGGGACTGGAAACACCATATATTTT
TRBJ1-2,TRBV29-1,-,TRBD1,CSSRTGKNYGYTF,TGCAGCTCTCGGACAGGGAAGAACTATGGCTACACCTTC
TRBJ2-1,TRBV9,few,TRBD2,CASSVAVSGRAEDEQFF,TGTGCCAGCAGCGTTGCCGTTAGCGGGAGGGCCGAAGACGAGCAGTTCTTC
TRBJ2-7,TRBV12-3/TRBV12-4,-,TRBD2,CASSLVEWGTSISYEQYF,TGTGCCAGCAGTTTAGTGGAGTGGGGGACTAGCATAAGCTACGAGCAGTACTTC
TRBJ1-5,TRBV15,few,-,CATSMQRVGNQPQHF,TGTGCCACCAGCATGCAAAGGGTCGGCAATCAGCCCCAGCATTTT
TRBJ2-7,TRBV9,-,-,CASSVWSAGTDEQYF,TGTGCCAGCAGCGTATGGTCGGCAGGGACGGACGAGCAGTACTTC
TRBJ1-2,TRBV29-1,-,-,CSVEEGPTDGYTF,TGCAGCGTTGAGGAAGGACCGACGGATGGCTACACCTTC
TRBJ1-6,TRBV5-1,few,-,CASSTRSSYNSPLHF,TGCGCCAGCAGCACCAGAAGCTCCTATAATTCACCCCTCCACTTT
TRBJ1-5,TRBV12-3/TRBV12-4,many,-,CASGVFDSNQPQHF,TGTGCCAGCGGGGTATTTGACAGCAATCAGCCCCAGCATTTT
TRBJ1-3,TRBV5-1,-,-,CASSLAPTRLSGNTIYF,TGCGCCAGCAGCTTGGCCCCAACACGGCTCTCTGGAAACACCATATATTTT
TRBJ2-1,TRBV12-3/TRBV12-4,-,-,CASSQRGALTNNEQFF,TGTGCCAGCAGTCAACGCGGGGCACTAACTAACAATGAGCAGTTCTTC
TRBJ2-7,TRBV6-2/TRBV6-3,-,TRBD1,CASSKDRAVEQYF,TGTGCCAGCAGTAAGGACAGGGCGGTCGAGCAGTACTTC
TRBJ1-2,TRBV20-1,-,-,CSADVRSYGYTF,TGCAGTGCCGACGTTCGAAGCTATGGCTACACCTTC
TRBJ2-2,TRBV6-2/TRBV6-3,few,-,CASSRTGTFAASNTGELFF,TGTGCCAGCAGTCGTACCGGGACATTTGCCGCTTCGAACACCGGGGAGCTGTTTTTT
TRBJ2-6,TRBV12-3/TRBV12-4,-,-,CASSSYLRGGTEVFSGANVLTF,TGTGCCAGCAGTTCCTATTTGAGGGGCGGGACAGAAGTATTCTCTGGGGCCAACGTCCTGACTTTC
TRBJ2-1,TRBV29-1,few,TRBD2,CSAPLAGGWSSYNEQFF,TGCAGCGCTCCACTAGCGGGGGGATGGAGCTCCTACAATGAGCAGTTCTTC
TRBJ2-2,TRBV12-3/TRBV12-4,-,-,CASSLTSSRAGELFF,TGTGCCAGCAGTTTGACGTCTAGCCGGGCCGGGGAGCTGTTTTTT
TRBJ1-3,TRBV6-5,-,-,CASYGNTIYF,TGTGCCAGCTATGGAAACACCATATATTTT
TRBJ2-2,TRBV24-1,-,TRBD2,CATSEPSPGLAGTGELFF,TGTGCCACCAGTGAGCCATCACCGGGACTAGCGGGGACCGGGGAGCTGTTTTTT
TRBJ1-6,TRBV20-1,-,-,CSASRGRRSSYNSPLHF,TGCAGTGCTAGCCGCGGACGTAGGAGCTCCTATAATTCACCCCTCCACTTT
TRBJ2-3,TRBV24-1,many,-,CATSVQPRGGIRADTQYF,TGTGCCACCAGTGTCCAACCCCGCGGCGGGATTCGGGCCGATACGCAGTATTTT
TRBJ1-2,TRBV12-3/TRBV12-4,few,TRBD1,CASSMGQPYGYTF,TGTGCCAGCAGTATGGGACAGCCCTATGGCTACACCTTC
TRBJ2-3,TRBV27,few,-,CASSPLTLAVTDTQYF,TGTGCCAGCAGTCCCCTAACCTTAGCCGTCACAGATACGCAGTATTTT
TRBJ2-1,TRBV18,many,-,CASSAGLAKNNEQFF,TGTGCCAGCTCCGCCGGGCTAGCGAAAAACAATGAGCAGTTCTTC
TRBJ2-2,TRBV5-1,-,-,CASSLIAAGELFF,TGCGCCAGCAGCTTGATTGCGGCCGGGGAGCTGTTTTTT
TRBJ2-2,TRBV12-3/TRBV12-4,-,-,CASRTGHLGTGELFF,TGTGCCAGCAGGACGGGACACTTGGGCACCGGGGAGCTGTTTTTT
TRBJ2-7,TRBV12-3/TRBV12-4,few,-,CASGFRGEQYF,TGTGCCAGCGGGTTTCGCGGTGAGCAGTACTTC
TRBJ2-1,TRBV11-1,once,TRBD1,CASSSALGTGGIHNEQFF,TGTGCCAGCAGCTCCGCACTCGGGACAGGCGGCATCCACAATGAGCAGTTCTTC
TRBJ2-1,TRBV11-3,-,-,CASSWDSRRSDNEQFF,TGTGCCAGCAGCTGGGACTCTCGGAGATCTGACAATGAGCAGTTCTTC
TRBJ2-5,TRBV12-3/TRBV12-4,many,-,CASSFRRAGETQYF,TGTGCCAGCAGTTTTAGGCGGGCGGGAGAGACCCAGTACTTC
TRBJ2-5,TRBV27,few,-,CASRGWVQETQYF,TGTGCCAGCAGGGGATGGGTACAAGAGACCCAGTACTTC
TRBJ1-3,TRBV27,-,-,CASSALQGSLLTGNTIYF,TGTGCCAGCAGCGCACTCCAGGGATCTCTTCTCACTGGAAACACCATATATTTT